The 5 T cell receptor beta chains below come from one sample, sequenced in a study of neoadjuvant nivolumab and ipilimumab in lung cancer. Using immunoSEQ multiplex PCR, the repertoire was profiled, and TCRdb retains in-frame clones only, with some absent. Of around 7,700 clones in the sample, about 76% were seen once. This specimen consisted of adjacent normal lung tissue, obtained after neoadjuvant nivolumab, alone or with ipilimumab, at or shortly before surgery. These receptors all come from an adult with non-small cell lung cancer.

J is TRBJ2-7 and V is TRBV29-1, with TRBD1 as a possible D gene (6 bases). The CDR3 has 12 amino acids. The V and J ends lost 4 bases and 5 bases respectively, with 12 bases between them. CDR1 and CDR2 (germline): SQVTM, ANQGSEA. The CDR3 here is CSVVQGNHEQYF. The CDR3 DNA is TGCAGCGTTGTACAGGGTAACCACGAGCAGTACTTC.

This clone was counted between two and nine times. V gene TRBV5-1 combines with J gene TRBJ1-4; D is unclear. Trimming removed 0 bases at V and 9 bases at J, with 6 bases between. This CDR3 spans 12 amino acids. Germline CDR1 and CDR2: SGHRS and YFSETQ. The CDR3 here is CASSLDRQKLFF. CDR3 coding DNA: TGCGCCAGCAGCTTGGACCGGCAAAAACTGTTTTTT.

The chain combines TRBV19 with TRBJ1-6; TRBD1 agrees at 9 bases. Germline V gene data show CDR1 as LNHDA and CDR2 as SQIVND (reference sequence). The J segment lost 9 bases and the V segment lost 6 bases, leaving 6 bases of the junction unmatched. The CDR3 totals 14 residues. For the CDR3, the DNA is TGTGCCAGTAGAGGAACAGGGGGCATTTCACCCCTCCACTTT. As protein: CASRGTGGISPLHF.

The chain recombines TRBV7-9 with TRBJ2-7; tentatively, D is TRBD2 (7 bases). V was trimmed by 5 bases and J by 7 bases, leaving 18 bases between them. This CDR3 spans 14 amino acids. CDR1 and CDR2 from the germline V gene are SEHNR and FQNEAQ (reference sequence). The CDR3: CASSGGGRSVEQYF. For the CDR3, the DNA is TGTGCCAGCAGCGGGGGGGGCCGATCGGTTGAGCAGTACTTC. Complete variable domain (other parts from reference TRBV7-9 and TRBJ2-7): DTGVSQNPRHKITKRGQNVTFRCDPISEHNRLYWYRQTLGQGPEFLTYFQNEAQLEKSRLLSDRFSAERPKGSFSTLEIQRTEQGDSAMYLCASSGGGRSVEQYFGPGTRLTVT.

The chain couples TRBV6-5 to TRBJ1-2, with 7 bases that match TRBD1. The CDR3 sequence is 14 residues long. Germline values: CDR1 MNHEY, CDR2 SVGAGI. V dropped 4 bases and J dropped 4; count of bases not matched to a gene: 6. CDR3 sequence reads: CASSFRQGGYGYTF. In DNA, the CDR3 is TGTGCCAGCAGTTTCAGACAGGGAGGCTATGGCTACACCTTC.